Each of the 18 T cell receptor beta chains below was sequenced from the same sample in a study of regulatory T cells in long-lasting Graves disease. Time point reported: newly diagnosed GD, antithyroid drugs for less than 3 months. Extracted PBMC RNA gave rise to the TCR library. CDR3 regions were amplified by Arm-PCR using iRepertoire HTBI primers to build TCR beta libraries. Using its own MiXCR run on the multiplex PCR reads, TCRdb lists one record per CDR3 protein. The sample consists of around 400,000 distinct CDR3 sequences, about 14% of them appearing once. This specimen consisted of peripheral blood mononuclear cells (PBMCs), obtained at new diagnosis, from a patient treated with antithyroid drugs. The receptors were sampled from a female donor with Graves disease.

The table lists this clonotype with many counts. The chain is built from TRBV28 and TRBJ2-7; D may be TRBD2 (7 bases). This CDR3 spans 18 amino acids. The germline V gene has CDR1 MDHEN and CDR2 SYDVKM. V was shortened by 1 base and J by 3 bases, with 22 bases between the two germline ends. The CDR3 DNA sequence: TGTGCCAGCAGTTTATTCTGCCTTCGAGGGGGGGGGGACTACGAGCAGTACTTC. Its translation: CASSLFCLRGGGDYEQYF.

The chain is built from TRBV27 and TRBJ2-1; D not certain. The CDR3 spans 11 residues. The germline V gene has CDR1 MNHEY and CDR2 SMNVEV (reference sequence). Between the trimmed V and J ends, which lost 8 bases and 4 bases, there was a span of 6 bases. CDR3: CASSEYNEQFF. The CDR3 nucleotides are TGTGCCAGCTCCGAATACAATGAGCAGTTCTTC.

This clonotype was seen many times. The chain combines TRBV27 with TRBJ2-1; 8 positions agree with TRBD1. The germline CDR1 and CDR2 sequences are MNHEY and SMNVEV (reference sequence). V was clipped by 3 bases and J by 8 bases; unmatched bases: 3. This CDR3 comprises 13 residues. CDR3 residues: CASSLTGVHEQFF. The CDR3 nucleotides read TGTGCCAGCAGTTTGACAGGGGTTCATGAGCAGTTCTTC.

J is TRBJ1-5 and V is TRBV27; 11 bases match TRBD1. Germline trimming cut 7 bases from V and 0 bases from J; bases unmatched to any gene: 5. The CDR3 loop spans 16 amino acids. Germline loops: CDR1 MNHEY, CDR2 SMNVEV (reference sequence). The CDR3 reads CASTPGTGGSNQPQHF. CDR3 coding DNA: TGTGCCAGCACCCCCGGGACAGGGGGTAGCAATCAGCCCCAGCATTTT.

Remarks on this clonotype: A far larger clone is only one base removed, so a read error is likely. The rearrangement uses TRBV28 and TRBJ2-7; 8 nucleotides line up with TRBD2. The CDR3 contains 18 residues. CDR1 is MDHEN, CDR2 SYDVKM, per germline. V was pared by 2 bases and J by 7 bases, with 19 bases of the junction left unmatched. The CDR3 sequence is CASSLMGSSSGVLVEQYF. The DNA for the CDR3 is TGTGCCAGCAGTTTAATGGGATCTAGTAGCGGGGTCCTAGTAGAGCAGTACTTC.

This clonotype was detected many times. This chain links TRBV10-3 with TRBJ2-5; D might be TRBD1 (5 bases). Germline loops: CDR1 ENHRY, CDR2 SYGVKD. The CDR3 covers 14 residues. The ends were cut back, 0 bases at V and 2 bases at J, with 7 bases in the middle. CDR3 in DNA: TGTGCCATCAGTGAGTCGGGGCAGCAAGAGACCCAGTACTTC. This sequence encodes CAISESGQQETQYF.

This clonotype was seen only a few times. The DNA of the CDR3 is TGTGCCAGCAGCTCAATTTCAGGGGGGCCGGGGGACACAGATACGCAGTATTTT. Translation gives CASSSISGGPGDTDTQYF. The rearrangement links TRBV7-3 to TRBJ2-3, with D perhaps matching TRBD1 (7 bases). V lost 4 bases and J lost 2, with 22 bases in between. CDR3 size: 18 residues. The germline V gene has CDR1 SGHTA and CDR2 FQGTGA.

CDR3 DNA sequence: TGTGCCAGCAAGGGGCAGGGCGTCACTGAAGCTTTCTTT. This encodes CASKGQGVTEAFF. The chain couples TRBV6-2 or TRBV6-3 to TRBJ1-1; possibly TRBD1 for D (5 bases). CDR1 and CDR2 (germline): MNHEY, SVGEGT. Trimming took 7 bases from V and 4 from J, leaving 13 bases between them. The CDR3 contains 13 residues.

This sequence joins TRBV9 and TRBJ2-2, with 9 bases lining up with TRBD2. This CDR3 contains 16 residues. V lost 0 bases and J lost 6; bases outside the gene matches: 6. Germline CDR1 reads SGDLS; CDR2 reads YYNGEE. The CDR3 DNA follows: TGTGCCAGCAGCGTAGCCGGCGGGGGGGCTGCCGGGGAGCTGTTTTTT. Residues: CASSVAGGGAAGELFF.

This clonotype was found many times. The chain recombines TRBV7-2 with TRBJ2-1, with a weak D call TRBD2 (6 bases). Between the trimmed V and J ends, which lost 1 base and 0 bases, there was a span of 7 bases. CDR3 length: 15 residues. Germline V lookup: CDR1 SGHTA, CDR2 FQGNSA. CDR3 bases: TGTGCCAGCAGCTTAGGCGGGGTCTCCTACAATGAGCAGTTCTTC. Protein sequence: CASSLGGVSYNEQFF.

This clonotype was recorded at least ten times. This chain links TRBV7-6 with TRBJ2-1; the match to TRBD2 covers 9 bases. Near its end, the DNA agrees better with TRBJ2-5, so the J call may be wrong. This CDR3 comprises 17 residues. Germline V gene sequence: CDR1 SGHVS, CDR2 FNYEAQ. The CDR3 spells CASSSRPAGGRQETQYF. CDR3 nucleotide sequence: TGTGCCAGCAGCTCCCGACCAGCGGGAGGCCGCCAAGAGACCCAGTACTTC.

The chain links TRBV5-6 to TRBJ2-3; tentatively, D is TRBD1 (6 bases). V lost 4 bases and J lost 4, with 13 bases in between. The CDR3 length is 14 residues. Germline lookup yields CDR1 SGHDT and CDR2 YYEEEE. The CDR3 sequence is CASSPAQGSDTQYF. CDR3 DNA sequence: TGTGCCAGCAGCCCGGCCCAGGGGTCAGATACGCAGTATTTT.

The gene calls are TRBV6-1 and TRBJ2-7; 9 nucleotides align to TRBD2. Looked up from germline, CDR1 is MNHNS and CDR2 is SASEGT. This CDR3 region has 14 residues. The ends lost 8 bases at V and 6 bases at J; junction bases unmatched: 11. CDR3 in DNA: TGTGCCAGCGAATTTCTAGCGGGATCTGGCGAGCAGTACTTC. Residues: CASEFLAGSGEQYF.

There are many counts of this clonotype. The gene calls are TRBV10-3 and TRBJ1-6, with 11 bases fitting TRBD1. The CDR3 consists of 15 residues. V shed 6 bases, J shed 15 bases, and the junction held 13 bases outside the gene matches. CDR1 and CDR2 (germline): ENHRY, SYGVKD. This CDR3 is CAISHPPGQGDILHF. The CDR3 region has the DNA TGTGCCATCAGCCATCCGCCGGGACAGGGGGACATCCTCCACTTT.

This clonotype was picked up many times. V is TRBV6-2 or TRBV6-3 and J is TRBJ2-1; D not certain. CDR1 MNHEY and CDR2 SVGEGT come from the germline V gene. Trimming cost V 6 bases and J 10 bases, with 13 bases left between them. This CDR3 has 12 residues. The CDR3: CASSRLEREQFF. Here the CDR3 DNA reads TGTGCCAGCAGCCGTCTCGAAAGGGAGCAGTTCTTC.

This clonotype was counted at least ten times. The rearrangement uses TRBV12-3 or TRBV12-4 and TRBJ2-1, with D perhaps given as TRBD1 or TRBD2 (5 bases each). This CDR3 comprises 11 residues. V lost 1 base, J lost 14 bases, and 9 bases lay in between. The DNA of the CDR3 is TGTGCCAGCAGTTTAGGGGGGTCCGAGTTCTTC. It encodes CASSLGGSEFF.

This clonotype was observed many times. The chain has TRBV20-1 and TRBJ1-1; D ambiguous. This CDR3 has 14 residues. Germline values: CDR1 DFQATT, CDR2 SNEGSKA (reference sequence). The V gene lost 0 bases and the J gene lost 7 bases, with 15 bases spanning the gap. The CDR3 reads CSARDPKGSLEAFF. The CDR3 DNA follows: TGCAGTGCTAGAGATCCCAAGGGTTCTCTTGAAGCTTTCTTT.

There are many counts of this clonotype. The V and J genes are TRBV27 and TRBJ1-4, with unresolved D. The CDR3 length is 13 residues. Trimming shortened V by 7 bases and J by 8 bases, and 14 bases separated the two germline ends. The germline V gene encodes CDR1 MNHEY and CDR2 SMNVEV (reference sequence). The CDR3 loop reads CASMDQLGEKLFF. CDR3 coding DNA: TGTGCCAGCATGGACCAACTAGGGGAAAAACTGTTTTTT.